This TCR beta chain was retrieved from a study of CD8+CD57+ T cells in acquired aplastic anemia (dated by TCRdb to between 2017 and 2018). Context from the whole study: On average, sorted CD4+ and CD8+ cells yielded around 3.1 ug of extracted DNA, with a range of roughly 0.18 to 30 ug. CD8+CD57+ expansion was defined as frequency above the mean frequency observed in healthy subjects. Results the study describes overall, beyond this receptor: CD8+ Simpson's diversity did not differ significantly between patients and healthy controls (P=0.060). Around 27 CD8+ CDR3 sequences were shared between patients and controls but appeared highly expressed in patients and within their immunodominant clones.

The patients picked for sequencing were ones in whom flow cytometry had shown an expansion of CD8+CD57+ cells. Every patient had severe acquired aplastic anemia, diagnosed using the International Study of Aplastic Anemia and Agranulocytosis and Camitta criteria. No therapy had been received by the patients at the time of blood sampling. In this study, sorted CD4+ and CD8+ T cells from the blood of healthy subjects and of severe aplastic anemia patients had their TCR repertoires deep-sequenced. Patients were enrolled under clinicaltrials.gov protocols 00001620, 01623167, 00001397, 00071045, 00081523 and 00961064 in the USA. Ficoll-Paque density gradient centrifugation was used to isolate peripheral blood mononuclear cells. Before DNA extraction, CD4+ and CD8+ T cells were sorted by FACS or by magnetic beads. Genomic DNA served as template for TCR beta VDJ combination and CDR3 sequence profiling. An Illumina HiSeq 2000 was the platform used for TCR repertoire sequencing. In the authors' own workflow: TRBV/TRBJ rearrangement plots, CDR3 size and DJ length profiles, and Simpson's diversity index were used to assess repertoires. Whichever DNA sequence was most abundant in the deep sequencing data was defined as the immunodominant clone. CDR3 amino acid sequences were checked for sharing across subjects and were also compared against the VDJdb database and published repertoires. Starting from the raw public reads, TCRdb applied fastp trimming at Q25, assembled clones with MiXCR and retained in-frame beta chains. Rows with one shared CDR3 protein collapse into an entry with the most common genes and DNA. V and J calls and clone size were set by TCRdb, not the authors. A total of about 180,000 distinct CDR3 sequences appear in this sample, 63% of them only once. The ten largest clones represent roughly 46% of the sample.

Turning to this clonotype: What this receptor recognizes is not known. No base quality values were provided; no much bigger clone lies one nucleotide off.

The sample taken for sequencing was sorted CD4+, CD8+, or CD8+CD57+ T cells (not recorded which) from PBMCs. The receptor comes from a human donor with aplastic anemia.

The CDR3 region has the sequence CASSSGGESYNEQFF. Here is the DNA: TGTGCCAGCAGCTCAGGGGGGGAATCCTACAATGAGCAGTTCTTC. The V and J segments used are TRBV7-3 and TRBJ2-1; the D gene is perhaps TRBD1 or TRBD2, as each covers 7 bases. The CDR3 holds 15 amino acids from the cysteine to the phenylalanine. Only the CDR3 DNA is retained, 45 bases long and in frame from the first base. Trimming costs V 4 bases and J 1 base, and their ends lie 11 bases apart. From a lookup of the germline V gene, CDR1 and CDR2 are SGHTA and FQGTGA.